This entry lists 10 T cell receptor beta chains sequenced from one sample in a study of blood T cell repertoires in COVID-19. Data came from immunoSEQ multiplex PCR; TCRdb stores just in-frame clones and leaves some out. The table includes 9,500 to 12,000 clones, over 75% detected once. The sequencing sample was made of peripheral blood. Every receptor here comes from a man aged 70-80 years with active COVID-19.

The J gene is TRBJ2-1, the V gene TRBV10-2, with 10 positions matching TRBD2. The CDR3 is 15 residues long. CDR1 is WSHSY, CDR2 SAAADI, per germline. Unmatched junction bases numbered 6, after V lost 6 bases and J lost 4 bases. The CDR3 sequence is CASREAGGVYNEQFF. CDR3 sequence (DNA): TGCGCCAGCAGGGAAGCGGGGGGGGTTTACAATGAGCAGTTCTTC.

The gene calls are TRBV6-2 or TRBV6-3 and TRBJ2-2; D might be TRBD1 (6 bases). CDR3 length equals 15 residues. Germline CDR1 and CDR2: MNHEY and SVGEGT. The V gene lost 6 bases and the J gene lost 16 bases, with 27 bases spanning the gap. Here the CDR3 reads CASSRTGIPNFGGFF. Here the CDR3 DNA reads TGTGCCAGCAGCCGAACAGGGATACCCAACTTCGGTGGGTTTTTT.

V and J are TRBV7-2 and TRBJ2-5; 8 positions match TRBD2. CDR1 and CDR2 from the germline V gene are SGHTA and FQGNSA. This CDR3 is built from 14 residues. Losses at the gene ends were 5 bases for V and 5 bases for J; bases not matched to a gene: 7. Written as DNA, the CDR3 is TGTGCCAGCAGCCTCGGGGGGGCGAGGGAGACCCAGTACTTC. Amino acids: CASSLGGARETQYF.

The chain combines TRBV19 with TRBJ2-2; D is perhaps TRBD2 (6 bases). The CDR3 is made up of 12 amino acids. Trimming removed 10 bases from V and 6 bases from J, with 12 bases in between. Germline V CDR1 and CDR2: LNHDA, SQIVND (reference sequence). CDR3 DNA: TGTGCCACCCTAACGGGGGCCGGGGAGCTGTTTTTT. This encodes CATLTGAGELFF.

CDR3 sequence: CASSLRGWGFVTGELFF. DNA for the CDR3: TGTGCCAGCAGCTTGAGGGGGTGGGGGTTCGTCACCGGGGAGCTGTTTTTT. The genes are TRBV7-2 and TRBJ2-2, with a possible D match to TRBD1 (6 bases). This CDR3 comprises 17 residues. Germline CDR1 and CDR2: SGHTA and FQGNSA. Between the trimmed V and J ends, which lost 3 bases and 4 bases, there was a span of 18 bases.

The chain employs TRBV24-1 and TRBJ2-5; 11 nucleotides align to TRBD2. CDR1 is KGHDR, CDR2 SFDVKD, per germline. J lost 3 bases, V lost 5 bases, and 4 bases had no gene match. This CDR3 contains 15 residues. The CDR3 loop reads CATSVSSGGKETQYF. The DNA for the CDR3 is TGTGCCACCAGTGTATCTAGCGGGGGGAAAGAGACCCAGTACTTC.

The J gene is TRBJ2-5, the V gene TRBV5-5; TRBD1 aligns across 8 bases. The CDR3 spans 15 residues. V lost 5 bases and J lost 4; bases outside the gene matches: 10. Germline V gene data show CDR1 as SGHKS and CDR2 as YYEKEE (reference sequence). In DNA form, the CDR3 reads TGTGCCAGCAGAGGAAGGACAGGGAGAGGAGAGACCCAGTACTTC. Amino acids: CASRGRTGRGETQYF.

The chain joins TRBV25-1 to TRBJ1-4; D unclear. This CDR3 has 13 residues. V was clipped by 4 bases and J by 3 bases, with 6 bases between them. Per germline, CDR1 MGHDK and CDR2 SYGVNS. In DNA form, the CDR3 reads TGTGCCAGCAGTGTCACAGCTAATGAAAAACTGTTTTTT. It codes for CASSVTANEKLFF.

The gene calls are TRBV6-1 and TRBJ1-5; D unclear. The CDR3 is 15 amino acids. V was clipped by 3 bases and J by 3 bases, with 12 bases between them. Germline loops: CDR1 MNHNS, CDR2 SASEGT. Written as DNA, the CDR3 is TGTGCCAGCAGTGAGGCCGGGAACTACAATCAGCCCCAGCATTTT. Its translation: CASSEAGNYNQPQHF.

The CDR3 DNA sequence: TGTGCCACCAGTGATCCCCTGCGGGGGAATTGGGATGAGCAGTTCTTC. Its translation is CATSDPLRGNWDEQFF. The chain links TRBV24-1 to TRBJ2-1; TRBD2 agrees at 7 bases. Germline CDR1 KGHDR, CDR2 SFDVKD. V was clipped by 3 bases and J by 8 bases; unmatched bases: 12. This CDR3 has 16 amino acids.